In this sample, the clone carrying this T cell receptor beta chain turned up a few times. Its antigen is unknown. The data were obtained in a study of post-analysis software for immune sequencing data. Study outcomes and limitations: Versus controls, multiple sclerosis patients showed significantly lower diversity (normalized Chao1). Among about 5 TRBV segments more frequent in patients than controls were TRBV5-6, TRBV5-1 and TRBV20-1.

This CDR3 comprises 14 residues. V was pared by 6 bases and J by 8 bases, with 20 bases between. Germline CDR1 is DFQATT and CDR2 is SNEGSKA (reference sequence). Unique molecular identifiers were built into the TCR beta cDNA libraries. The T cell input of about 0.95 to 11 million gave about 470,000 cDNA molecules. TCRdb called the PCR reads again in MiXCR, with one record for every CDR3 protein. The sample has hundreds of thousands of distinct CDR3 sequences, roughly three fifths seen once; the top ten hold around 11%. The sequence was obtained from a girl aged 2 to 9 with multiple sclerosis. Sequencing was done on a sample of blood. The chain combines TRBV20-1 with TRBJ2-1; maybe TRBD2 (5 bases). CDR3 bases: TGCAGTGCAACCTCTCTAAGGGAGTCCTATGAGCAGTTCTTC. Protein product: CSATSLRESYEQFF.